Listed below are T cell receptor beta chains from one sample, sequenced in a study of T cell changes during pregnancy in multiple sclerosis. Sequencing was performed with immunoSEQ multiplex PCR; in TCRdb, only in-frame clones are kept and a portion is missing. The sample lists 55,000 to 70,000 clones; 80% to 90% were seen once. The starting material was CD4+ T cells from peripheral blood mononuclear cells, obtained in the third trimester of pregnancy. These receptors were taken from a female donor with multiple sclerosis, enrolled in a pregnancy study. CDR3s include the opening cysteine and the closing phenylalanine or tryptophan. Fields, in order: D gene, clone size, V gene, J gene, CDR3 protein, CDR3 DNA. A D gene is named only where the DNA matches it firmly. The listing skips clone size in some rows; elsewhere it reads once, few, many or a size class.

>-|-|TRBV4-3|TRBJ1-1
CASSQSKRVTEAFF
TGCGCCAGCAGCCAATCGAAGCGGGTTACTGAAGCTTTCTTT
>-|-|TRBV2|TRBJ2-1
CASTQRRALGNEQFF
TGTGCCAGCACCCAAAGGCGGGCCCTAGGTAATGAGCAGTTCTTC
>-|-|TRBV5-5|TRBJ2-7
CASSLVVYEQYF
TGTGCCAGCAGCTTAGTAGTCTACGAGCAGTACTTC
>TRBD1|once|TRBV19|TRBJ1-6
CASSWDRHNSPLHF
TGTGCCAGTAGTTGGGACAGACATAATTCACCCCTCCACTTT
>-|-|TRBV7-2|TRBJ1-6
CASSPFQQNTNSPLHF
TGTGCCAGCAGCCCTTTCCAACAGAATACCAATTCACCCCTCCACTTT
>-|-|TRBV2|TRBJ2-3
CASSETRNTDTQYF
TGTGCCAGCAGTGAAACTAGAAACACAGATACGCAGTATTTT
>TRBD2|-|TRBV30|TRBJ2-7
CAWSSGGVVYEQYF
TGTGCCTGGTCTAGCGGGGGGGTGGTCTACGAGCAGTACTTC
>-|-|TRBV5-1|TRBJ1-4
CASGSGAGNEKLFF
TGCGCCAGCGGGAGCGGGGCCGGTAATGAAAAACTGTTTTTT
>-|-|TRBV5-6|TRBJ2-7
CASSLARRLHEQYF
TGTGCCAGCAGCTTGGCCAGGAGGCTCCACGAGCAGTACTTC
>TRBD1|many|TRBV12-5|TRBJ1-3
CASGFGTVSGNTIYF
TGTGCTAGTGGTTTTGGGACAGTCTCTGGAAACACCATATATTTT
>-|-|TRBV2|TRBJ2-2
CASSENPTVSNTGELFF
TGTGCCAGCAGTGAAAATCCGACAGTATCGAACACCGGGGAGCTGTTTTTT
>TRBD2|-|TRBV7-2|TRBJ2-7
CASSQLAGGVYEQYF
TGTGCCAGCAGCCAACTAGCGGGAGGAGTCTACGAGCAGTACTTC
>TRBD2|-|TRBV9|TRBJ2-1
CASSVEAGGYNEQFF
TGTGCCAGCAGCGTAGAAGCGGGGGGGTACAATGAGCAGTTCTTC
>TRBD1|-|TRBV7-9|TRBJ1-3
CASRGTGQGSRNTIYF
TGTGCCAGCAGGGGGACGGGACAGGGGAGCCGTAACACCATATATTTT
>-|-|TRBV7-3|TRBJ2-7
CASSYSVGTSEQYF
TGTGCCAGCAGCTATAGTGTTGGGACAAGCGAGCAGTACTTC